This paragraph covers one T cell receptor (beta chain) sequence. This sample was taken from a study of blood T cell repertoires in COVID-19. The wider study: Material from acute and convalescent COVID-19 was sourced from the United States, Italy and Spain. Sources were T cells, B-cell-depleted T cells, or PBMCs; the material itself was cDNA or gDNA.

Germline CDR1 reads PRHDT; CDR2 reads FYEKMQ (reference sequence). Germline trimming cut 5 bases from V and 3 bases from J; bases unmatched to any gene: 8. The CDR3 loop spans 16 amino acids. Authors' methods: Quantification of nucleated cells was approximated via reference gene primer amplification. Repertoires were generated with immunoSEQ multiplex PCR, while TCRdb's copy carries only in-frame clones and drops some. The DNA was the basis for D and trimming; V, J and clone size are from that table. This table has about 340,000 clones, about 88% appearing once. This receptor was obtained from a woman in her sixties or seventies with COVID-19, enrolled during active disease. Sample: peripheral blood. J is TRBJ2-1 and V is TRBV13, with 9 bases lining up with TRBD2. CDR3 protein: CASSTRRAGGYNEQFF. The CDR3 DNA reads TGTGCCAGCAGCACCAGAAGAGCGGGGGGCTACAATGAGCAGTTCTTC.